Listed below are T cell receptor beta chains from one sample, sequenced in a study of cytomegalovirus exposure and HLA in healthy donors. Data came from immunoSEQ multiplex PCR; TCRdb stores just in-frame clones and leaves some out. Among 85,000 to 100,000 clones listed, about 60% were seen once. The sequencing sample was made of PBMCs. The receptors were gathered from a woman in her 30s in good health and CMV-seronegative. CDR3s include the opening cysteine and the closing phenylalanine or tryptophan.

TRBJ2-3 TRBV30 CASTSGSRADTQYF
TRBJ2-7 TRBV6-6 CASSYSVGGPGEQYF
TRBJ2-5 TRBV5-1 CASSLTGSGETQYF
TRBJ2-7 TRBV30 CAWSVQGAHEQYF
TRBJ2-7 TRBV27 CASSLTGQESYEQYF
TRBJ2-1 TRBV28 CASRPWTGNYNEQFF
TRBJ2-7 TRBV6-1 CASSEVGGSSYEQYF
TRBJ1-2 TRBV18 CASSPSTGTSYGYTF
TRBJ1-3 TRBV6-6 CASSGTGISSGNTIYF
TRBJ2-3 TRBV15 CATSRAGAGTTDTQYF
TRBJ1-2 TRBV7-9 CASSLNRDRHNYGYTF
TRBJ1-2 TRBV29-1 CSVPLGDRLVDGYTF
TRBJ1-5 TRBV6-5 CASSPGGPSNQPQHF
TRBJ1-1 TRBV7-2 CASSFITTGKAFF
TRBJ2-2 TRBV7-8 CASSLALNTGELFF
TRBJ2-7 TRBV18 CASSQFGSRGQYF
TRBJ2-2 TRBV9 CASSVTSGTGTGELFF
TRBJ2-3 TRBV5-6 CASSPIGSGGVTDTQYF
TRBJ1-2 TRBV6-4 CASSPRQGGGYTF
TRBJ1-1 TRBV28 CASSLLQGGAFF
TRBJ2-5 TRBV6-1 CASSIGQNQETQYF
TRBJ2-2 TRBV30 CAWTASGSGELFF
TRBJ1-1 TRBV5-1 CASSSGQGSTEAFF
TRBJ2-7 TRBV11-2 CASSLGTGGSYEQYF
TRBJ2-1 TRBV5-4 CASSSSSSYNEQFF
TRBJ2-3 TRBV10-3 CAISESVGLADSDTQYF
TRBJ2-2 TRBV6-5 CASTAGENTGELFF
TRBJ2-2 TRBV7-2 CASSAPGTPNTGELFF
TRBJ1-4 TRBV19 CASSSQGLDEKLFF
TRBJ1-4 TRBV2 CASSGQGGSEKLFF
TRBJ1-6 TRBV11-2 CASRWGGSPLHF
TRBJ1-2 TRBV5-1 CASSRGGQGSDYGYTF
TRBJ1-3 TRBV11-2 CASSESYDGIYF
TRBJ2-3 TRBV15 CATSRDYPGTDTQYF
TRBJ1-1 TRBV27 CASKDSQSFIEAFF
TRBJ2-7 TRBV11-1 CASSLNEGAYEQYF
TRBJ2-1 TRBV29-1 CSVTGTSGSSYNEQFF